Each of the 8 T cell receptor beta chains below was sequenced from the same sample in a study of regulatory T cells in long-lasting Graves disease. CDR3 regions were amplified by Arm-PCR using iRepertoire HTBI primers to build TCR beta libraries. MiXCR, run by TCRdb on the multiplex PCR reads, gives a single entry per CDR3 protein. Counted here are about 210,000 distinct CDR3 sequences, about 19% occurring once; the ten biggest clones make up 10% to 15%. The time point is: newly diagnosed GD, antithyroid drugs for less than 3 months. RNA isolated from PBMCs was used to make the TCR library. These data were also filed under a second study, of T cells in Graves' hyperthyroidism and ophthalmopathy.

The sequencing here drew on peripheral blood mononuclear cells (PBMCs), taken at new diagnosis, from a patient treated with antithyroid drugs. Receptors were obtained from a woman aged 25-40 years with Graves disease.

This clonotype occurred many times. This chain uses TRBV19 with TRBJ2-5; perhaps TRBD2 as D (5 bases). Germline values: CDR1 LNHDA, CDR2 SQIVND (reference sequence). This CDR3 contains 15 residues. V was cut by 1 base and J by 4 bases, with 13 bases left in between. CDR3 amino acids: CASSIVEGIGETQYF. In DNA, the CDR3 is TGTGCCAGTAGTATAGTAGAGGGTATTGGAGAGACCCAGTACTTC. Drawing the rest from reference TRBV19 and TRBJ2-5, the complete variable domain is DGGITQSPKYLFRKEGQNVTLSCEQNLNHDAMYWYRQDPGQGLRLIYYSQIVNDFQKGDIAEGYSVSREKKESFPLTVTSAQKNPTAFYLCASSIVEGIGETQYFGPGTRLLVL.

This sequence joins TRBV11-2 and TRBJ2-3, with D uncertain. This CDR3 comprises 14 residues. The germline gives CDR1 SGHAT, CDR2 FQNNGV. With 5 bases removed from V and 0 bases from J, the gap between germline ends came to 9 bases. The CDR3 DNA sequence: TGTGCCAGCAGCAGAGAGGTTAGCACAGATACGCAGTATTTT. It encodes CASSREVSTDTQYF.

A word on this clonotype: The junction shows a germline mismatch at one end, possibly a read error. The V call is TRBV12-3 or TRBV12-4, the J call TRBJ1-4; 10 nucleotides align to TRBD1. CDR3 size: 17 residues. The CDR3 DNA reads as TGTGCCAGCAGTTTATCCGACAGGGGGCGGGCGGAAGGGGATTTGATTTTT. It specifies CASSLSDRGRAEGDLIF.

The rearrangement joins TRBV12-3 or TRBV12-4 to TRBJ2-7; no clear D. This CDR3 has 15 amino acids. Trimming removed 2 bases at V and 3 bases at J, with 14 bases between. This CDR3 is CASSLKEQTLYEQYF. In DNA form, the CDR3 reads TGTGCCAGCAGTTTAAAGGAACAGACCCTCTACGAGCAGTACTTC.

The chain joins TRBV2 to TRBJ2-7; 12 nucleotides match TRBD1. This CDR3 region has 15 residues. With 3 bases clipped from V and 5 bases from J, the junction kept 5 bases outside the gene matches. The germline CDR1 and CDR2 sequences are SNHLY and FYNNEI. CDR3 region: CASSEGTGGTDEQYF. The CDR3 DNA is TGTGCCAGCAGTGAGGGGACAGGGGGCACGGACGAGCAGTACTTC.

This rearrangement joins TRBV28 to TRBJ2-5; D possibly corresponds to TRBD1 (6 bases). The germline V gene has CDR1 MDHEN and CDR2 SYDVKM. The CDR3 is made up of 14 amino acids. V was shortened by 8 bases and J by 4 bases, with 17 bases between the two germline ends. The CDR3 DNA follows: TGTGCCAGCCTAAGGGGGTTGGCGGGAGAGACCCAGTACTTC. Residues: CASLRGLAGETQYF.

This clonotype was seen at least ten times. The chain uses TRBV6-2 or TRBV6-3 and TRBJ1-6, with 9 bases that match TRBD1. Trimming took 5 bases from V and 9 from J; bases not matched to a gene: 8. This CDR3 contains 15 residues. The germline V gene has CDR1 MNHEY and CDR2 SVGEGT. The CDR3 reads CASSEAGDRASPLHF. The DNA for the CDR3 is TGTGCCAGCAGTGAAGCGGGGGACAGGGCTTCACCCCTCCACTTT.

This clonotype was recorded many times. V and J are TRBV28 and TRBJ2-1; TRBD1 might be the D (5 bases). The germline V gene encodes CDR1 MDHEN and CDR2 SYDVKM. The CDR3 is 12 amino acids. Between the trimmed V and J ends, which lost 3 bases and 8 bases, there was a span of 8 bases. The CDR3 spells CASSFSGYEQFF. The CDR3 DNA reads as TGTGCCAGCAGTTTTTCAGGGTATGAGCAGTTCTTC.